Following are 22 T cell receptor beta chains from one sample sequenced in a study of blood T cell repertoires in COVID-19. Profiling relied on immunoSEQ multiplex PCR, and the TCRdb table lists in-frame clones only, not all of them. The table lists more than 80,000 clones, approximately 80% of them singletons. Sequences were obtained from peripheral blood. Every receptor here comes from an elderly woman with active or convalescent COVID-19.

The V gene is TRBV15, the J gene TRBJ1-1; 8 bases are a match to TRBD1. The trim removed 2 bases at V and 7 bases at J, leaving 15 bases unmatched. Germline CDR1 is LNHNV and CDR2 is YYDKDF (reference sequence). CDR3 length equals 17 residues. Written as DNA, the CDR3 is TGTGCCACCAGCAGATCCTACAGGGGGAAGAAGAGGGATGAAGCTTTCTTT. As protein: CATSRSYRGKKRDEAFF.

This rearrangement joins TRBV28 to TRBJ1-1, with D possibly TRBD1 on 6 matching bases. Looked up from germline, CDR1 is MDHEN and CDR2 is SYDVKM. The CDR3 is made up of 14 amino acids. V lost 3 bases to trimming and J lost 0 bases, with 8 bases between them. For the CDR3, the DNA is TGTGCCAGCAGTTTGGACAGTATGAACACTGAAGCTTTCTTT. As protein: CASSLDSMNTEAFF. Complete variable domain (other parts from reference TRBV28 and TRBJ1-1): DVKVTQSSRYLVKRTGEKVFLECVQDMDHENMFWYRQDPGLGLRLIYFSYDVKMKEKGDIPEGYSVSREKKERFSLILESASTNQTSMYLCASSLDSMNTEAFFGQGTRLTVV.

This chain uses TRBV5-4 with TRBJ2-7; 7 nucleotides line up with TRBD1. CDR1 is SGHNT, CDR2 YYREEE, per germline (reference sequence). This CDR3 spans 15 amino acids. V dropped 0 bases and J dropped 0; count of bases not matched to a gene: 3. The CDR3, as DNA: TGTGCCAGCAGCTTGGGCAGGGGGAGCTCCTACGAGCAGTACTTC. This encodes CASSLGRGSSYEQYF. Complete variable domain (other parts from reference TRBV5-4 and TRBJ2-7): ETGVTQSPTHLIKTRGQQVTLRCSSQSGHNTVSWYQQALGQGPQFIFQYYREEENGRGNFPPRFSGLQFPNYSSELNVNALELDDSALYLCASSLGRGSSYEQYFGPGTRLTVT.

The V and J genes are TRBV25-1 and TRBJ2-1; a weak D match, TRBD2 (5 bases). The CDR3 has 15 amino acids. CDR1 MGHDK and CDR2 SYGVNS come from the germline V gene. The V and J ends lost 7 bases and 0 bases respectively, with 13 bases between them. CDR3 region: CASMAGSGSYNEQFF. DNA of the CDR3: TGTGCCAGCATGGCGGGCTCCGGCTCCTACAATGAGCAGTTCTTC.

CDR3 nucleotide sequence: TGTGCCAGCAGCAGACAGGGACTAGTGGACAATGAGCAGTTCTTC. It is translated as CASSRQGLVDNEQFF. J is TRBJ2-1 and V is TRBV7-2; tentative D call: TRBD2 (8 bases). Germline-derived CDR1 and CDR2 are SGHTA and FQGNSA. V lost 5 bases and J lost 5, with 16 bases in between. This CDR3 comprises 15 residues.

V gene TRBV5-1 combines with J gene TRBJ2-2, with 10 bases identical to TRBD1. CDR1 is SGHRS and CDR2 is YFSETQ in the germline V gene. V gave up 6 bases and J gave up 4 bases; unmatched junction bases: 3. This CDR3 region has 14 residues. The CDR3 spells CASTRTGGTGELFF. In nucleotides, the CDR3 is TGCGCCAGCACCCGGACAGGGGGCACCGGGGAGCTGTTTTTT.

This rearrangement joins TRBV18 to TRBJ2-2; D unclear. CDR1 and CDR2 (germline): KGHSH, LQKENI. With 5 bases removed from V and 3 bases from J, the gap between germline ends came to 4 bases. This CDR3 spans 12 amino acids. Here the CDR3 DNA reads TGTGCCAGCTCAGGAGACACCGGGGAGCTGTTTTTT. This codes for CASSGDTGELFF. The complete variable domain, with remaining parts taken from reference TRBV18 and TRBJ2-2, reads NAGVMQNPRHLVRRRGQEARLRCSPMKGHSHVYWYRQLPEEGLKFMVYLQKENIIDESGMPKERFSAEFPKEGPSILRIQQVVRGDSAAYFCASSGDTGELFFGEGSRLTVL.

The J gene is TRBJ1-1, the V gene TRBV14, with D possibly matching TRBD1 (5 bases). Trimming removed 4 bases at V and 4 bases at J, with 13 bases between. This CDR3 region has 14 residues. Germline V CDR1 and CDR2: SGHDN, FVKESK. CDR3 sequence: CASSRIQVSTEAFF. The CDR3, as DNA: TGTGCCAGCAGCCGCATACAGGTATCCACTGAAGCTTTCTTT.

This clone occurred once. The chain recombines TRBV6-4 with TRBJ2-1, with 11 bases identical to TRBD1. The CDR3 is 13 residues long. CDR1 is MRHNA, CDR2 SNTAGT, per germline. Trimming took 7 bases from V and 6 from J; bases not matched to a gene: 2. The CDR3 DNA is TGTGCCAGCAAGGGACAGGGGGGCAATGAGCAGTTCTTC. As protein: CASKGQGGNEQFF.

The rearrangement links TRBV5-6 to TRBJ1-2; D remains ambiguous. Trimming took off 2 bases at V and 7 bases at J, with 9 bases between the two ends. The length of the CDR3 is 12 residues. The V gene's germline CDR1 is SGHDT and CDR2 YYEEEE. The CDR3 is CASSLWEGGYTF. CDR3 coding DNA: TGTGCCAGCAGCTTATGGGAGGGTGGCTACACCTTC.

This chain joins TRBV6-2 or TRBV6-3 and TRBJ1-1; D is unclear. This CDR3 is built from 13 residues. With 3 bases removed from V and 5 bases from J, the gap between germline ends came to 10 bases. The germline V gene has CDR1 MNHEY and CDR2 SVGEGT. The CDR3 loop is CASSYSGVTEAFF. CDR3 sequence (DNA): TGTGCCAGCAGTTATAGCGGGGTTACTGAAGCTTTCTTT.

The chain links TRBV11-2 to TRBJ2-1; the match to TRBD2 covers 9 bases. CDR1 is SGHAT and CDR2 is FQNNGV in the germline V gene. CDR3 length: 16 amino acids. The J segment lost 3 bases and the V segment lost 4 bases, leaving 7 bases of the junction unmatched. CDR3 protein: CASSWSGRMIYNEQFF. The CDR3 nucleotides are TGTGCCAGCAGCTGGAGCGGGAGGATGATCTACAATGAGCAGTTCTTC.

The chain joins TRBV3-1 (or the pseudogene TRBV3-2) to TRBJ2-3, with TRBD2 matching 7 bases. Germline CDR1 is LGHDT and CDR2 is YNNKEL (reference sequence). The CDR3 loop spans 15 amino acids. V trimming: 4 bases; J trimming: 3 bases; junction bases outside the gene matches: 7. CDR3 in amino acids: CASSRAGLYTDTQYF. CDR3 coding DNA: TGTGCCAGCAGCCGAGCGGGGTTGTATACAGATACGCAGTATTTT.

This chain links TRBV28 with TRBJ1-5, with a tentative D call TRBD1 (5 bases). Trimming shortened V by 6 bases and J by 4 bases, and 19 bases separated the two germline ends. Germline values: CDR1 MDHEN, CDR2 SYDVKM. This CDR3 is built from 16 residues. This CDR3 is CASSLGGWAANQPQHF. For the CDR3, the DNA is TGTGCCAGCAGCTTGGGGGGGTGGGCAGCTAATCAGCCCCAGCATTTT. The full variable domain, rest sourced from reference TRBV28 and TRBJ1-5, is DVKVTQSSRYLVKRTGEKVFLECVQDMDHENMFWYRQDPGLGLRLIYFSYDVKMKEKGDIPEGYSVSREKKERFSLILESASTNQTSMYLCASSLGGWAANQPQHFGDGTRLSIL.

In this sample, this clone turned up once. V and J are TRBV18 and TRBJ1-3; TRBD1 is a possible D gene (5 bases). CDR3 length: 16 amino acids. Trimming removed 2 bases from V and 4 bases from J, with 15 bases in between. In germline, CDR1 is KGHSH, CDR2 LQKENI. The CDR3 sequence: CASSPSMDIVGNTIYF. CDR3 coding DNA: TGTGCCAGCTCACCATCGATGGACATTGTGGGAAACACCATATATTTT.

The chain combines TRBV7-9 with TRBJ1-4; tentatively, D is TRBD1 (6 bases). The V gene's germline CDR1 is SEHNR and CDR2 FQNEAQ (reference sequence). V was shortened by 1 base and J by 5 bases, with 8 bases between the two germline ends. The CDR3 spans 14 residues. CDR3 residues: CASSLGTENEKLFF. In DNA, the CDR3 is TGTGCCAGCAGCTTAGGGACAGAGAATGAAAAACTGTTTTTT.

The CDR3 sequence is CASSELAGGFSYNSPLHF. In nucleotides, the CDR3 is TGTGCCAGCAGTGAATTGGCAGGGGGCTTTTCCTATAATTCACCCCTCCACTTT. This chain connects TRBV2 to TRBJ1-6; 8 bases fit TRBD1. The CDR3 totals 18 residues. The germline V gene has CDR1 SNHLY and CDR2 FYNNEI. J was trimmed by 1 base and V by 2 bases; bases with no gene match: 7. The full variable domain, rest sourced from reference TRBV2 and TRBJ1-6, is EPEVTQTPSHQVTQMGQEVILRCVPISNHLYFYWYRQILGQKVEFLVSFYNNEISEKSEIFDDQFSVERPDGSNFTLKIRSTKLEDSAMYFCASSELAGGFSYNSPLHFGNGTRLTVT.

The J gene is TRBJ2-5, the V gene TRBV2; D perhaps matches TRBD1 (6 bases). This CDR3 is built from 15 residues. CDR1 is SNHLY and CDR2 is FYNNEI in the germline V gene. Trimming cost V 4 bases and J 5 bases, with 17 bases left between them. The CDR3: CASSGSNREIETQYF. The CDR3 DNA sequence: TGTGCCAGCAGTGGGTCTAACAGGGAGATTGAGACCCAGTACTTC.

The J gene is TRBJ2-3, the V gene TRBV18; tentative D call: TRBD2 (5 bases). CDR1 KGHSH and CDR2 LQKENI come from the germline V gene. The CDR3 runs 16 residues. V was cut by 3 bases and J by 3 bases, with 16 bases left in between. The CDR3 nucleotides are TGTGCCAGCTCACCGTTCTCAACGGGCGGGACAGATACGCAGTATTTT. Its translation is CASSPFSTGGTDTQYF.

The chain uses TRBV28 and TRBJ1-5; weak D call: TRBD1 (6 bases). V dropped 4 bases and J dropped 9 bases, with 16 bases sitting between them. CDR1 is MDHEN, CDR2 SYDVKM, per germline. The CDR3 has 14 amino acids. The CDR3 DNA sequence: TGTGCCAGCAGTTCGTCCGGGACATACTCGCCCCAGCATTTT. Translated: CASSSSGTYSPQHF.

This clone was recorded once. This chain links TRBV28 with TRBJ1-1; no clear D. Trimming left V 6 bases short and J 6 bases short, with 14 bases between. Germline values: CDR1 MDHEN, CDR2 SYDVKM. The CDR3 has 13 amino acids. CDR3 coding DNA: TGTGCCAGCAGGACCCCGGGGATCCCTGAAGCTTTCTTT. As protein: CASRTPGIPEAFF.

The chain uses TRBV5-6 and TRBJ2-7, with 8 bases matching TRBD1. This CDR3 has 16 amino acids. After removal of 3 bases from V and 4 bases from J, the junction contained 12 bases not matched to a gene. Germline assignment: CDR1 SGHDT and CDR2 YYEEEE. CDR3 bases: TGTGCCAGCAGCTCCCTTCCGGGACAGGCCACATACGAGCAGTACTTC. This gives the protein CASSSLPGQATYEQYF.